Each of the 31 T cell receptor beta chains below was sequenced from the same sample in a study of blood T cell repertoires in COVID-19. Assay used: immunoSEQ multiplex PCR; TCRdb lists only in-frame clones, some missing. The profile covers a few hundred thousand clones, with less than 85% appearing a single time and roughly 3.6% taken by the ten largest. What was sequenced was peripheral blood. The receptor set was obtained from a woman between 18 and 30 years old with acute or convalescent COVID-19.

The chain uses TRBV9 and TRBJ1-2; the D gene is possibly TRBD1 (5 bases). CDR1 is SGDLS and CDR2 is YYNGEE in the germline V gene. Trimming took 3 bases from V and 2 from J, leaving 11 bases between them. The CDR3 runs 14 residues. The CDR3 coding sequence is TGTGCCAGCAGCGCCGACGGGGGAAACTATGGCTACACCTTC. It specifies CASSADGGNYGYTF.

The chain carries TRBV28 and TRBJ1-1, with D hard to call. Germline loops: CDR1 MDHEN, CDR2 SYDVKM. CDR3 length: 15 amino acids. V was shortened by 6 bases and J by 3 bases, with 17 bases between the two germline ends. For the CDR3, the DNA is TGTGCCAGCAGCATCATCACCCAGATACACACTGAAGCTTTCTTT. This encodes CASSIITQIHTEAFF.

The chain is built from TRBV5-1 and TRBJ1-3; the D is unclear. V lost 0 bases and J 2 bases, leaving 9 bases between the germline ends. CDR3 length: 15 residues. CDR1 is SGHRS and CDR2 is YFSETQ in the germline V gene. The DNA for the CDR3 is TGCGCCAGCAGCTTGGAACTGAGAGCTGGAAACACCATATATTTT. It encodes CASSLELRAGNTIYF.

The chain's CDR3 is CATSRQANTGELFF. The DNA for the CDR3 is TGTGCCACCTCCAGACAGGCAAACACCGGGGAGCTGTTTTTT. The V gene is TRBV24-1, the J gene TRBJ2-2; D perhaps matches TRBD1 (6 bases). CDR1 and CDR2 (germline): KGHDR, SFDVKD. The CDR3 contains 14 residues. V was trimmed by 9 bases and J by 2 bases, leaving 12 bases between them.

The chain couples TRBV4-1 to TRBJ1-4, with TRBD1 matching 10 bases. V gave up 1 base and J gave up 7 bases; unmatched junction bases: 9. The germline gives CDR1 MGHRA, CDR2 YSYEKL. CDR3 length: 17 amino acids. The CDR3 DNA sequence: TGCGCCAGCAGCCAAGGGGCGACAGGGGGCCGCGGTGAAAAACTGTTTTTT. This encodes CASSQGATGGRGEKLFF.

The J gene is TRBJ1-1, the V gene TRBV10-1; D is undetermined. The CDR3 is made up of 13 amino acids. CDR1 and CDR2 from the germline V gene are WNHNN and SYGVQD (reference sequence). Trimming stripped 2 bases from V and 3 bases from J, with 7 bases between. The CDR3 nucleotides are TGCGCCAGCAGTGAGACAGCCTACACTGAAGCTTTCTTT. Protein: CASSETAYTEAFF.

This chain joins TRBV19 and TRBJ2-5; 9 nucleotides align to TRBD1. Trimming removed 5 bases from V and 5 bases from J; junction bases left unmatched: 6. The CDR3 has 14 amino acids. Per germline, CDR1 LNHDA and CDR2 SQIVND (reference sequence). The CDR3 bases are TGTGCCAGTAGTGCAACAGGGGGCGGGGAGACCCAGTACTTC. This sequence encodes CASSATGGGETQYF.

V gene TRBV12-5 combines with J gene TRBJ1-2, with 7 positions matching TRBD1. Germline trimming cut 6 bases from V and 5 bases from J; bases unmatched to any gene: 9. Germline V gene sequence: CDR1 LGHNT, CDR2 FRNRAP. The CDR3 has 14 amino acids. The CDR3 DNA follows: TGTGCTAGTGGCCTTGACAGGGAATTATATGGCTACACCTTC. This encodes CASGLDRELYGYTF.

The chain uses TRBV5-3 and TRBJ2-5; 8 nucleotides line up with TRBD1. TRBV5-3 is filed as an ORF, its function uncertain. The length of the CDR3 is 14 residues. The trim removed 4 bases at V and 4 bases at J, leaving 6 bases unmatched. This CDR3 reads CARSPDRGGETQYF. As DNA, the CDR3 is TGTGCCAGAAGCCCCGACAGGGGTGGAGAGACCCAGTACTTC.

The rearrangement links TRBV7-3 to TRBJ2-5; 8 bases align to TRBD2. The V gene's germline CDR1 is SGHTA and CDR2 FQGTGA. With 5 bases clipped from V and 7 bases from J, the junction kept 9 bases outside the gene matches. CDR3 length equals 14 residues. The CDR3 region has the DNA TGTGCCAGCAGCCGCACTAGCGGCGCATCGACCCAGTACTTC. Protein: CASSRTSGASTQYF. Complete variable domain (other parts from reference TRBV7-3 and TRBJ2-5): GAGVSQTPSNKVTEKGKYVELRCDPISGHTALYWYRQSLGQGPEFLIYFQGTGAADDSGLPNDRFFAVRPEGSVSTLKIQRTERGDSAVYLCASSRTSGASTQYFGPGTRLLVL.

The V gene is TRBV9, the J gene TRBJ1-3, with a possible D match to TRBD1 (6 bases). In germline, CDR1 is SGDLS, CDR2 YYNGEE. V was cut by 3 bases and J by 2 bases, with 15 bases left in between. This CDR3 is 16 amino acids long. CDR3 DNA sequence: TGTGCCAGCAGCGACCCGGGACATACGACTGGAAACACCATATATTTT. Residues: CASSDPGHTTGNTIYF. Full variable domain (rest looked up from reference TRBV9 and TRBJ1-3): DSGVTQTPKHLITATGQRVTLRCSPRSGDLSVYWYQQSLDQGLQFLIQYYNGEERAKGNILERFSAQQFPDLHSELNLSSLELGDSALYFCASSDPGHTTGNTIYFGEGSWLTVV.

Concerning this clone itself: The sample has other DNA sequences that encode this CDR3 too. This chain joins TRBV5-4 and TRBJ2-7; a weak D match, TRBD1 (6 bases). The germline V and J ends were trimmed by 0 bases and 2 bases, with 6 bases remaining between them. Germline CDR1 and CDR2: SGHNT and YYREEE (reference sequence). The CDR3 has 13 residues. The CDR3 protein is CASSLDRAYEQYF. In nucleotides, the CDR3 is TGTGCCAGCAGCTTGGACAGGGCCTACGAGCAGTACTTC.

The chain couples TRBV5-1 to TRBJ1-2, with 11 bases identical to TRBD1. After removal of 0 bases from V and 6 bases from J, the junction contained 4 bases not matched to a gene. The CDR3 runs 15 residues. The germline CDR1 and CDR2 sequences are SGHRS and YFSETQ. CDR3 coding DNA: TGCGCCAGCAGCTTGGATGCGGGACAGGGGGATGGCTACACCTTC. Protein: CASSLDAGQGDGYTF. Drawing the rest from reference TRBV5-1 and TRBJ1-2, the complete variable domain is KAGVTQTPRYLIKTRGQQVTLSCSPISGHRSVSWYQQTPGQGLQFLFEYFSETQRNKGNFPGRFSGRQFSNSRSEMNVSTLELGDSALYLCASSLDAGQGDGYTFGSGTRLTVV.

This rearrangement joins TRBV11-2 to TRBJ2-3; 11 bases are shared with TRBD1. The CDR3 totals 16 residues. After removal of 2 bases from V and 8 bases from J, the junction contained 9 bases not matched to a gene. CDR1 is SGHAT and CDR2 is FQNNGV in the germline V gene. The CDR3 spells CASSLYGQGALGTQYF. In nucleotides, the CDR3 is TGTGCCAGCAGCTTATATGGACAGGGGGCTCTGGGTACGCAGTATTTT. Looking up the rest from reference TRBV11-2 and TRBJ2-3 gives the full variable domain: EAGVAQSPRYKIIEKRQSVAFWCNPISGHATLYWYQQILGQGPKLLIQFQNNGVVDDSQLPKDRFSAERLKGVDSTLKIQPAKLEDSAVYLCASSLYGQGALGTQYFGPGTRLTVL.

V gene TRBV6-5 combines with J gene TRBJ1-5, with D possibly matching TRBD1 (6 bases). Looked up from germline, CDR1 is MNHEY and CDR2 is SVGAGI. CDR3 length equals 13 residues. V was cut by 8 bases and J by 3 bases, with 11 bases left in between. CDR3 loop: CASAWGHNQPQHF. CDR3 nucleotide sequence: TGTGCCAGCGCTTGGGGACACAATCAGCCCCAGCATTTT.

The chain is built from TRBV4-1 and TRBJ2-1; no clear D gene. This CDR3 spans 15 amino acids. Per the germline V gene, CDR1 is MGHRA and CDR2 is YSYEKL. Trimming cost V 0 bases and J 2 bases, with 8 bases left between them. The CDR3 sequence is CASSQDEVTYNEQFF. Written as DNA, the CDR3 is TGCGCCAGCAGCCAAGATGAGGTAACCTACAATGAGCAGTTCTTC.

The chain uses TRBV19 and TRBJ1-3, with TRBD1 matching 10 bases. This CDR3 is 16 amino acids long. From germline, CDR1 is LNHDA and CDR2 SQIVND (reference sequence). Trimming at V came to 5 bases and at J to 3 bases, leaving 7 bases not matched to a gene. The CDR3 nucleotides read TGTGCCAGTAGTCTGTGGGACAGGGGAGATGGAAACACCATATATTTT. Translation: CASSLWDRGDGNTIYF.

The genes are TRBV4-1 and TRBJ2-4, with D possibly being TRBD1 (6 bases). CDR3 length: 15 amino acids. V lost 1 base and J lost 6, with 13 bases in between. Per the germline V gene, CDR1 is MGHRA and CDR2 is YSYEKL. CDR3 in amino acids: CASSQVPQGTNIQYF. As DNA, the CDR3 is TGCGCCAGCAGCCAAGTTCCACAGGGTACAAACATTCAGTACTTC.

The sample holds a few counts of this clone. This chain uses TRBV12-3 or TRBV12-4 with TRBJ1-2, with a tentative D call TRBD1 (5 bases). With 6 bases removed from V and 5 bases from J, the gap between germline ends came to 7 bases. This CDR3 has 11 residues. The CDR3 sequence: CASSQGYGYTF. For the CDR3, the DNA is TGTGCCAGCAGCCAGGGATATGGCTACACCTTC.

J is TRBJ2-5 and V is TRBV5-1, with 11 bases identical to TRBD1. V was clipped by 4 bases and J by 4 bases; unmatched bases: 9. The germline CDR1 and CDR2 sequences are SGHRS and YFSETQ. The CDR3 loop spans 16 amino acids. The CDR3 loop reads CASSITGTGGAETQYF. The CDR3 region has the DNA TGCGCCAGCAGCATAACCGGGACAGGGGGGGCAGAGACCCAGTACTTC. Variable domain in full (rest from reference TRBV5-1 and TRBJ2-5): KAGVTQTPRYLIKTRGQQVTLSCSPISGHRSVSWYQQTPGQGLQFLFEYFSETQRNKGNFPGRFSGRQFSNSRSEMNVSTLELGDSALYLCASSITGTGGAETQYFGPGTRLLVL.

The rearrangement links TRBV9 to TRBJ2-1, with a tentative D call TRBD2 (6 bases). Germline V gene data show CDR1 as SGDLS and CDR2 as YYNGEE. CDR3 size: 15 residues. V was cut by 2 bases and J by 4 bases, with 13 bases left in between. The CDR3 region is CASSVGGLPYNEQFF. The CDR3 DNA reads as TGTGCCAGCAGCGTCGGGGGACTGCCTTACAATGAGCAGTTCTTC.

The chain uses TRBV11-2 and TRBJ1-5; tentatively, D is TRBD1 (5 bases). V lost 2 bases and J lost 5, with 7 bases in between. This CDR3 has 13 residues. Germline lookup yields CDR1 SGHAT and CDR2 FQNNGV. The CDR3 spells CASSLSGYQPQHF. CDR3 coding DNA: TGTGCCAGCAGCTTATCAGGGTATCAGCCCCAGCATTTT.

This clone was observed a few times. This chain uses TRBV10-3 with TRBJ1-4, with a possible D match to TRBD1 (6 bases). V was trimmed by 6 bases and J by 3 bases, leaving 11 bases between them. Germline CDR1 reads ENHRY; CDR2 reads SYGVKD. The CDR3 is made up of 14 amino acids. The chain's CDR3 is CAIRDSFSNEKLFF. The CDR3 region has the DNA TGTGCCATCAGGGACAGTTTCTCTAATGAAAAACTGTTTTTT.

In DNA, the CDR3 is TGTGCCAGCAGCTTGGAGCAGGGGGAGAGGGGCACTGAAGCTTTCTTT. Translating it yields CASSLEQGERGTEAFF. The chain employs TRBV5-6 and TRBJ1-1; TRBD1 matches at 7 bases. CDR1 is SGHDT and CDR2 is YYEEEE in the germline V gene. The CDR3 contains 16 residues. Trimming at V came to 0 bases and at J to 4 bases, leaving 9 bases not matched to a gene. The entire variable domain, with the rest obtained from reference TRBV5-6 and TRBJ1-1, is as follows: DAGVTQSPTHLIKTRGQQVTLRCSPKSGHDTVSWYQQALGQGPQFIFQYYEEEERQRGNFPDRFSGHQFPNYSSELNVNALLLGDSALYLCASSLEQGERGTEAFFGQGTRLTVV.

V and J are TRBV6-5 and TRBJ1-6, with a possible D match to TRBD1 (6 bases). The CDR3 runs to 13 residues. Germline lookup yields CDR1 MNHEY and CDR2 SVGAGI. V was shortened by 9 bases and J by 5 bases, with 11 bases between the two germline ends. CDR3 sequence: CARPGQNNSPLHF. The CDR3 DNA sequence: TGTGCCAGACCCGGACAGAATAATTCACCCCTCCACTTT.

The V gene is TRBV5-4, the J gene TRBJ1-5; 7 positions match TRBD1. V shed 2 bases, J shed 4 bases, and the junction held 3 bases outside the gene matches. The CDR3 has 14 residues. In germline, CDR1 is SGHNT, CDR2 YYREEE (reference sequence). The CDR3 protein is CASSLDRANQPQHF. CDR3 DNA sequence: TGTGCCAGCAGCTTAGACAGGGCGAATCAGCCCCAGCATTTT.

This rearrangement joins TRBV6-5 to TRBJ2-7; TRBD2 aligns across 9 bases. This CDR3 contains 15 residues. The germline gives CDR1 MNHEY, CDR2 SVGAGI. The junction had 9 bases not matched to a gene; V was cut back by 6 bases and J by 3 bases. The CDR3 here is CASRPGTSNIYEQYF. In DNA form, the CDR3 reads TGTGCCAGCAGACCCGGGACTAGCAATATCTACGAGCAGTACTTC.

This clone was picked up one time. The J gene is TRBJ2-1, the V gene TRBV21-1; the table's D call, TRBD1, has no DNA check behind it. TRBV21-1 is listed as a pseudogene. The CDR3 extends over 14 amino acids. The CDR3 DNA reads TGTGCCAATTCAGGGCAGGTTGGGCGCCATGAGCAGTTCTTC. Its translation is CANSGQVGRHEQFF.

The chain joins TRBV10-3 to TRBJ1-1, with D hard to call. Trimming shortened V by 4 bases and J by 4 bases, and 7 bases separated the two germline ends. Per germline, CDR1 ENHRY and CDR2 SYGVKD. The CDR3 runs 12 residues. CDR3 bases: TGTGCCATCAGTGGGCAGTTCACTGAAGCTTTCTTT. Protein: CAISGQFTEAFF.

This chain uses TRBV11-2 with TRBJ2-7; 12 bases line up with TRBD2. J was trimmed by 4 bases and V by 1 base; bases with no gene match: 2. The CDR3 covers 15 residues. Germline CDR1 is SGHAT and CDR2 is FQNNGV. The CDR3 here is CASSLATSGGYEQYF. DNA of the CDR3: TGTGCCAGCAGCTTAGCGACTAGCGGGGGTTACGAGCAGTACTTC.

The chain combines TRBV27 with TRBJ2-2, with a tentative D call TRBD1 (8 bases). The CDR3 extends over 16 amino acids. Trimming took 6 bases from V and 1 from J, leaving 15 bases between them. Germline loops: CDR1 MNHEY, CDR2 SMNVEV (reference sequence). In DNA form, the CDR3 reads TGTGCCAGCAGCCGGACAGGGAGGGGGAACACCGGGGAGCTGTTTTTT. This encodes CASSRTGRGNTGELFF.